This TCR beta chain was identified in a study of blood T cell repertoires in COVID-19. At the level of the study: Both acute and convalescent COVID-19 samples were obtained from the United States, Italy and Spain.

This CDR3 comprises 17 residues. Germline values: CDR1 SGHAT, CDR2 FQNNGV. V lost 4 bases to trimming and J lost 9 bases, with 24 bases between them. In the authors' methods: How many nucleated cells were present was estimated from reference gene primer amplification. Clones were sequenced by immunoSEQ multiplex PCR, and TCRdb holds only the in-frame ones, with some missing. The V and J calls and clone size were taken over from that table, and D and trimming were inferred from the DNA. The sample records over 75,000 clones, approximately 88% being singletons. The V call is TRBV11-2, the J call TRBJ1-4; TRBD1 might be the D (6 bases). The TCR comes from a woman of 80 years or more with active or convalescent COVID-19. Sequenced input: peripheral blood. The DNA of the CDR3 is TGTGCCAGCAGCTCCCTATACAGGGTCGGAGTAAAGAAAAAACTGTTTTTT. Amino acids: CASSSLYRVGVKKKLFF.